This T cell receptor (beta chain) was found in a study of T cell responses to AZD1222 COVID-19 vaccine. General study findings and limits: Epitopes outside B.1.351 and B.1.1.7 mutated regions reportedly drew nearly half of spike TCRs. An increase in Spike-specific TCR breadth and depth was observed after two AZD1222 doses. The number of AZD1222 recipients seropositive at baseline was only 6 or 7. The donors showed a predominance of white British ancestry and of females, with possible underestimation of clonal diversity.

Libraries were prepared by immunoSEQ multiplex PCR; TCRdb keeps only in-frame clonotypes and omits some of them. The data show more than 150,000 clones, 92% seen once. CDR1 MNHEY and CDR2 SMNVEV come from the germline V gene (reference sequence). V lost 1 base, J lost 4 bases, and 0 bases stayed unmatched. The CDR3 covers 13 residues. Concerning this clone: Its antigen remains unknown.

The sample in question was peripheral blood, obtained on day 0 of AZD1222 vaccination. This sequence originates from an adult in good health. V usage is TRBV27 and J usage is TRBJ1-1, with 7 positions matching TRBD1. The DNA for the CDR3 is TGTGCCAGCAGTTTATACAGGGGCACTGAAGCTTTCTTT. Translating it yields CASSLYRGTEAFF.